This TCR beta chain was recorded in a study of CD8 T cells in ankylosing spondylitis. General study results and limits: CD8+ disease-linked clones were present at relatively low frequencies in blood. Previously reported in reactive arthritis synovial fluid and blood were some of the motif variants. There was reportedly significant enrichment of clones that were disease-linked in matched ankylosing spondylitis synovial fluid. About 8 highly homologous variants formed a TCR beta motif that appeared characteristic of ankylosing spondylitis blood.

Using quantitative 5'-RACE with molecular barcodes, the authors made TCR beta libraries. TCRdb passed the 5' RACE reads through MiXCR, listing each CDR3 protein once. The data contain under 950,000 distinct CDR3 sequences, around 17% of them seen just once; the ten biggest clones take up over 15%. There are a few counts of this clonotype. Its antigen is unidentified. A much larger clone lies a single base off, so this may be a read error. Looked up from germline, CDR1 is LNHNV and CDR2 is YYDKDF (reference sequence). V was shortened by 5 bases and J by 3 bases, with 13 bases between the two germline ends. The CDR3 is made up of 15 amino acids.

Sequenced material: blood, either unsorted or a sorted T cell fraction (not recorded which). V and J are TRBV15 and TRBJ1-4, with unresolved D. This clonotype was obtained from a male donor with ankylosing spondylitis. CDR3 coding DNA: TGTGCCACCAGCGGCCAGGCGGGAGCTAATGAAAAACTGTTTTTT. It yields the protein CATSGQAGANEKLFF.